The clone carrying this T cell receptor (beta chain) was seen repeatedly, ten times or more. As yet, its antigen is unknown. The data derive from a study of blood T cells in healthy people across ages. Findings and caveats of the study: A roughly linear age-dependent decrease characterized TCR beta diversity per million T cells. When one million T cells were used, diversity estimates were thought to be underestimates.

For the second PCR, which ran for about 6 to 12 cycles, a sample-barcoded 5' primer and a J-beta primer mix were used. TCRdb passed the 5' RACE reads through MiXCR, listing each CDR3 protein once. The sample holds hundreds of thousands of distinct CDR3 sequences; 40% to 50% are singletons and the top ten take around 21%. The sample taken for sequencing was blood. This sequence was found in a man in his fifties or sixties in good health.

The CDR3 here is CASSPQIGNREQYF. DNA of the CDR3: TGTGCCAGCAGTCCCCAGATAGGGAATAGGGAGCAGTACTTC. J is TRBJ2-5 and V is TRBV27; tentatively, D is TRBD2 (5 bases). CDR1 is MNHEY and CDR2 is SMNVEV in the germline V gene (reference sequence). The ends were cut back, 5 bases at V and 11 bases at J, with 21 bases in the middle. This CDR3 has 14 amino acids.